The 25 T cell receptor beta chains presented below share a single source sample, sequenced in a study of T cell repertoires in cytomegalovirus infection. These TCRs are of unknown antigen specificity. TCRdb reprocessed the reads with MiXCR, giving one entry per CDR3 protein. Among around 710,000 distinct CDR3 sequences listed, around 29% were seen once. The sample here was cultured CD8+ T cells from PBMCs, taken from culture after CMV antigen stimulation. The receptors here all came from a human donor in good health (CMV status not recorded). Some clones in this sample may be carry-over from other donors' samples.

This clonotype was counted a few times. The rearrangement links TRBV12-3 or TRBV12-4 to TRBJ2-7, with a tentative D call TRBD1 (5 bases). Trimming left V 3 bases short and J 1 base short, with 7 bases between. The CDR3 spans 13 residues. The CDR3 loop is CASSFSGSYEQYV. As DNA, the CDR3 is TGTGCCAGCAGTTTCTCAGGGTCCTACGAGCAGTACGTC.

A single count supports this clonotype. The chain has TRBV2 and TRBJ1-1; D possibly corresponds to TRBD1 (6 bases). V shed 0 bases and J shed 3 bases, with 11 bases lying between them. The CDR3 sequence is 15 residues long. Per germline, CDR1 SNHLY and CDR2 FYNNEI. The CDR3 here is CASSEAQGWDTEAFF. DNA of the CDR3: TGTGCCAGCAGTGAAGCGCAGGGGTGGGACACTGAAGCTTTCTTT.

CDR3 DNA: TGTGCCAGCAGTGAGAAAGGGTTCTATAATTCACCCCTCCACTTT. Protein sequence: CASSEKGFYNSPLHF. The chain combines TRBV2 with TRBJ1-6; D is uncertain. Trimming stripped 3 bases from V and 3 bases from J, with 9 bases between. The germline V gene has CDR1 SNHLY and CDR2 FYNNEI. The CDR3 loop spans 15 amino acids.

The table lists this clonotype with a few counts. The CDR3 region is CASSLALPGDEQYF. In DNA, the CDR3 is TGTGCCAGCAGCTTAGCCCTCCCCGGGGACGAGCAGTACTTC. V and J are TRBV7-6 and TRBJ2-7, with D maybe TRBD2 (5 bases). Deletions cut 0 bases from V and 5 bases from J, with 11 bases between. Germline V CDR1 and CDR2: SGHVS, FNYEAQ. The CDR3 loop spans 14 amino acids. The variable domain in full, with the rest retrieved from reference TRBV7-6 and TRBJ2-7, is GAGVSQSPRYKVTKRGQDVALRCDPISGHVSLYWYRQALGQGPEFLTYFNYEAQQDKSGLPNDRFSAERPEGSISTLTIQRTEQRDSAMYRCASSLALPGDEQYFGPGTRLTVT.

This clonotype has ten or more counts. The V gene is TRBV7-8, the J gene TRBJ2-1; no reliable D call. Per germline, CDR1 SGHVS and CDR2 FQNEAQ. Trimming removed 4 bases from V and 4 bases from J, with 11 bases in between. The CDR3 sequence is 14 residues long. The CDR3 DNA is TGTGCCAGCAGCTACCTCAGGTTTTACAATGAGCAGTTCTTC. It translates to CASSYLRFYNEQFF.

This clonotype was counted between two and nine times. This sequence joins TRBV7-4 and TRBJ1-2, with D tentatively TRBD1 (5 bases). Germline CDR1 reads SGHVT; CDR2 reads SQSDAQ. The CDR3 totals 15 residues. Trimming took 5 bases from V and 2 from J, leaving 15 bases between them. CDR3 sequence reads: CASSIRQPLNYGYTF. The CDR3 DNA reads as TGTGCCAGCAGCATTCGACAGCCCCTGAACTATGGCTACACCTTC. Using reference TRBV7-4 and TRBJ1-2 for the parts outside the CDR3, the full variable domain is GAGVSQSPRYKVAKRGRDVALRCDSISGHVTLYWYRQTLGQGSEVLTYSQSDAQRDKSGRPSGRFSAERPERSVSTLKIQRTEQGDSAVYLCASSIRQPLNYGYTFGSGTRLTVV.

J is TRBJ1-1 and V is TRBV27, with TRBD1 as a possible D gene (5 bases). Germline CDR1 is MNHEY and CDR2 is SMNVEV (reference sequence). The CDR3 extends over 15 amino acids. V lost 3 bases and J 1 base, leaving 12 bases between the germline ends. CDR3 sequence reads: CASSFTNQGNTEAFF. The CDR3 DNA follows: TGTGCCAGCAGTTTTACCAACCAGGGGAACACTGAAGCTTTCTTT.

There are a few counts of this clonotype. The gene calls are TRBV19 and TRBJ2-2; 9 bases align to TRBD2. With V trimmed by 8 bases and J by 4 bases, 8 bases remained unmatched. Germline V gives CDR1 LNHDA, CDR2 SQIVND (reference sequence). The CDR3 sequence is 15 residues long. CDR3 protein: CASGYGGGATGELFF. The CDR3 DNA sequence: TGTGCCAGTGGCTACGGCGGGGGGGCCACCGGGGAGCTGTTTTTT.

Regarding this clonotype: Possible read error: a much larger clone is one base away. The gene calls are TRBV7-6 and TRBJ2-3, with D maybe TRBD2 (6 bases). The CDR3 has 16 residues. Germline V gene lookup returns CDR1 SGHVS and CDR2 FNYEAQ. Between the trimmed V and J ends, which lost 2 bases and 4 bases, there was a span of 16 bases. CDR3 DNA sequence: TGTGCCAGCAGCTTACTGGAGGGAAGAGGCTCAGATACGCAGTATTTT. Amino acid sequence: CASSLLEGRGSDTQYF.

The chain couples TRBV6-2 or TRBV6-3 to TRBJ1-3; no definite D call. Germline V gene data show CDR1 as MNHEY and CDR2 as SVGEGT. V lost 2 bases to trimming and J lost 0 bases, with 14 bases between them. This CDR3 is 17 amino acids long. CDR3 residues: CASSYGRGQASGNTIYF. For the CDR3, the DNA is TGTGCCAGCAGTTACGGCAGAGGGCAGGCCTCTGGAAACACCATATATTTT.

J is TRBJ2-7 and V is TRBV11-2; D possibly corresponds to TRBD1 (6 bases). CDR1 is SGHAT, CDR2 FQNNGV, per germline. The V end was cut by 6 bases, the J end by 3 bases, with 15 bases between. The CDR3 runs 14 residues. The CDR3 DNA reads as TGTGCCAGCAGGAACAGGGCGCCCTACTACGAGCAGTACTTC. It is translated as CASRNRAPYYEQYF.

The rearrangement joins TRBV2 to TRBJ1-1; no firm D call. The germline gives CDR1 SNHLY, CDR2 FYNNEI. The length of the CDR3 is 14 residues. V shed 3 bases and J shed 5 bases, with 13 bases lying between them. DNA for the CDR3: TGTGCCAGCAGTGAGGGTTTCGGAGGAACTGAAGCTTTCTTT. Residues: CASSEGFGGTEAFF.

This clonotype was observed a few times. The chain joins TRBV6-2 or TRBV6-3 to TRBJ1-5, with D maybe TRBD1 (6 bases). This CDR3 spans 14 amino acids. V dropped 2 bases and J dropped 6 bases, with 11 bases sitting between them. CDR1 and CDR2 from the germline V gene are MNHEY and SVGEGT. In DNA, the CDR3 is TGTGCCAGCAGTTACGACAGGATGGGTCAGCCCCAGCATTTT. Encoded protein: CASSYDRMGQPQHF.

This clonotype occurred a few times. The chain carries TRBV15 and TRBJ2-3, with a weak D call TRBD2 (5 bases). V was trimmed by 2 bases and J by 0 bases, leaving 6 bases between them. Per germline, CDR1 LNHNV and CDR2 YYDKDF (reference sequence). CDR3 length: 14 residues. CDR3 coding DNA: TGTGCCACCAGCAGACGGGGTAGCACAGATACGCAGTATTTT. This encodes CATSRRGSTDTQYF.

As DNA, the CDR3 is TGTGCCAGCAGCTTCCTAGCACCGGGCTTCAACACTGAAGCTTTCTTT. Encoded protein: CASSFLAPGFNTEAFF. This chain links TRBV12-3 or TRBV12-4 with TRBJ1-1, with D hard to call. The CDR3 covers 16 residues. The germline V and J ends were trimmed by 6 bases and 2 bases, with 19 bases remaining between them.

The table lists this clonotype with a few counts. The CDR3 coding sequence is TGTGCCAGCAGTTACGGACAGAGATTGAACACTGAAGCTTTCTTT. This codes for CASSYGQRLNTEAFF. This sequence joins TRBV6-5 and TRBJ1-1; maybe TRBD1 (6 bases). Trimming left V 2 bases short and J 0 bases short, with 10 bases between. CDR3 length: 15 residues. Per germline, CDR1 MNHEY and CDR2 SVGAGI.

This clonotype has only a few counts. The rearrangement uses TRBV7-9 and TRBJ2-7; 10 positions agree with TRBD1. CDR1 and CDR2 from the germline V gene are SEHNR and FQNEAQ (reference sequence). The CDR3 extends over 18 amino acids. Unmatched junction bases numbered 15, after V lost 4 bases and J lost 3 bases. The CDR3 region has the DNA TGTGCCAGCAGCTCAAGGGACAGGGGCCCCAAGGATATCTACGAGCAGTACTTC. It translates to CASSSRDRGPKDIYEQYF.

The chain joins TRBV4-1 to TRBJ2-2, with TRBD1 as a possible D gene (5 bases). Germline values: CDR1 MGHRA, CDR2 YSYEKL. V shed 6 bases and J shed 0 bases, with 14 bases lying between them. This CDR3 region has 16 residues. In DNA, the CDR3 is TGCGCCAGCAGACCGGGTGGACATCCGAACACCGGGGAGCTGTTTTTT. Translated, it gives CASRPGGHPNTGELFF.

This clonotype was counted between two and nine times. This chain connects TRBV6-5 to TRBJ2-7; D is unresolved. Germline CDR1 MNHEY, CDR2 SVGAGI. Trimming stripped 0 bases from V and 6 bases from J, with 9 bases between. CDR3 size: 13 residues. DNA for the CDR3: TGTGCCAGCAGTTACTCGATGGTAGGCGAGCAGTACGTC. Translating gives CASSYSMVGEQYV.

The CDR3 DNA reads as TGTGCCAGCAGTTTGGTTTGGCATACCTACAATGAGCAGTTCTTC. It codes for CASSLVWHTYNEQFF. The J gene is TRBJ2-1, the V gene TRBV27, with D unresolved. Between the trimmed V and J ends, which lost 3 bases and 2 bases, there was a span of 11 bases. The CDR3 consists of 15 residues. From germline, CDR1 is MNHEY and CDR2 SMNVEV (reference sequence).

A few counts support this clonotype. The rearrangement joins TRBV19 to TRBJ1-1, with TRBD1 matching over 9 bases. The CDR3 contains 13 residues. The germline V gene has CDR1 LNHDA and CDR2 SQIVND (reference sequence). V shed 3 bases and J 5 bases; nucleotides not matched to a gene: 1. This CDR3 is CASSMGTGTEAFF. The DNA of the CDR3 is TGTGCCAGTAGTATGGGGACAGGGACTGAAGCTTTCTTT.

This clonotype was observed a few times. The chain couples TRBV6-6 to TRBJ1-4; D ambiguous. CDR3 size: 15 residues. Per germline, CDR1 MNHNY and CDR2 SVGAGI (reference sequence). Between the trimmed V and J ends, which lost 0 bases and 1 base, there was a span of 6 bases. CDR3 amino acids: CASSYSGGTNEKLFF. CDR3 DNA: TGTGCCAGCAGTTACTCCGGAGGAACTAATGAAAAACTGTTTTTT.

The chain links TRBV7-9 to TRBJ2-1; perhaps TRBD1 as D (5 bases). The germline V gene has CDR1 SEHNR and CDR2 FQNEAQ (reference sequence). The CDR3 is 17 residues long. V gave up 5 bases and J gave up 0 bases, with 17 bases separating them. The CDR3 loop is CASSPPGRVGSYNEQFF. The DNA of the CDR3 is TGTGCCAGCAGCCCACCAGGCAGGGTGGGCTCCTACAATGAGCAGTTCTTC.

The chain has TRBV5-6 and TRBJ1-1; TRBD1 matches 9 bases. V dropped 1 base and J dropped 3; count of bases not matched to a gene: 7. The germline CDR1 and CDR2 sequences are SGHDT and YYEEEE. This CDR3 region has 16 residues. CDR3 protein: CASSLLTGTGYTEAFF. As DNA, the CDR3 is TGTGCCAGCAGCTTGTTAACCGGGACAGGGTACACTGAAGCTTTCTTT.

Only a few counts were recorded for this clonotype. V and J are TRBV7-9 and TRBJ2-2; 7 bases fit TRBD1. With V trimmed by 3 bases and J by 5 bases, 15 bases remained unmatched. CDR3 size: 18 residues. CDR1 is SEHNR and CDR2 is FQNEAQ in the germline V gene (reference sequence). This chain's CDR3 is CASSLVLQGNWWTGELFF. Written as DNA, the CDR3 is TGTGCCAGCAGCTTGGTTTTACAGGGGAACTGGTGGACCGGGGAGCTGTTTTTT.